The clone carrying this T cell receptor (beta chain) has more than one count but fewer than ten. The data stem from a study of blood T cell repertoires in COVID-19. Study-wide context: In each case, the material was cDNA or gDNA derived from T cells, B-cell-depleted T cells, or PBMCs.

Cohort assignment relied on participant-reported clinical history. Recovery meant two consecutive negative NP/OP PCR tests, professional clearance, or resolved symptoms. As processed by the authors: Reference gene primer amplification gave estimated nucleated cell counts. Profiling relied on immunoSEQ multiplex PCR, and the TCRdb table lists in-frame clones only, not all of them. V, J and clone size are taken as reported in that table, and D and trimming were inferred from the DNA itself. The table lists around 250,000 clones, around nine tenths of them singletons, with under 5% in the top ten. The V gene lost 5 bases and the J gene lost 5 bases, with 16 bases spanning the gap. Germline V CDR1 and CDR2: MGHRA, YSYEKL. The CDR3 runs 15 residues.

V and J are TRBV4-1 and TRBJ2-1, with TRBD2 as a possible D gene (6 bases). The receptor was derived from a woman between 25 and 40 years old who had recovered from COVID-19. Source material: PBMCs or T cells enriched from blood (not recorded which). The CDR3 spells CASSASSLANNEQFF. The CDR3 nucleotides are TGCGCCAGCAGCGCAAGTTCACTAGCTAACAATGAGCAGTTCTTC.